The T cell receptor (beta chain) described here comes from a study of blood T cells in healthy people across ages (dated by TCRdb to about 2015). Regarding the complete study: In model experiments, template switching captured roughly one uniquely barcoded TCR beta cDNA molecule for every two T cells. The study measured age-related changes in TCR beta repertoire diversity using deep sequencing normalized with unique cDNA molecular identifiers. The donors were divided into four age groups: young (average approximately 15 years), middle-aged (about 39), aged (around 67) and long-lived (82). To avoid experimental bias, donors of different ages were spread randomly across the sequencing lanes. Two additional independent replicas of 1 million unique cDNA reads from the same blood draw were analyzed for two donors (one aged 18 to 30 and one aged 80 or older).

Donors were 39 systemically healthy Caucasian individuals from Russia aged about 6 to 100 years. Each donor gave around 9.9 milliliters of peripheral blood, collected into EDTA-treated Vacutainer tubes. PBMCs were isolated by Ficoll-Paque density-gradient centrifugation, with at least 6 million obtained per sample. Total RNA was extracted from PBMCs with Trizol reagent, with at least 5.5 micrograms obtained per sample. For every donor, an aliquot of PBMCs went through flow cytometry to measure the percentages of naive CD45RAhigh/CD27high T cells. Only a few counts were recorded for this clonotype. Its cognate antigen has yet to be identified. One junction end disagrees with the germline gene, perhaps due to a read error. The library was prepared using 5' RACE. Sequencing took place on an Illumina HiSeq 2500. A second about 7 to 12 cycle PCR used a sample-barcoded 5' primer and a J-beta primer mix. A template-switch 5' adaptor carrying 12 random nucleotides introduced a unique molecular identifier onto each TCR beta cDNA molecule. Each sample yielded at least 2.5 million CDR3-containing paired-end reads. First-strand cDNA synthesis was performed from all RNA using the Mint cDNA synthesis kit, with priming by a TRBC-specific oligonucleotide. Following uracil-DNA glycosylase treatment, a first 18-cycle PCR with universal primers M1SS and BC2_uni_R was performed on all cDNA. The study's own analysis went as follows. Each sample was normalized by randomly selecting 1 million high-quality reads, each carrying a distinct molecular identifier. Instead of being binned into consensus sequences, reads that shared molecular identifiers were thrown out. MiTCR, set to a Q25 quality threshold and the strictest error-elimination algorithm, was used for CDR3 identification, clonotype clustering and error correction. Lower-bound total TCR beta diversity was estimated with a nonparametric unseen species model using Euler transformation. Using fastp at Q25 and MiXCR, TCRdb reprocessed the public reads and kept productive beta chains. A single entry per CDR3 protein holds the most common genes and DNA from its merged rows. For this entry, the V and J calls and clone size follow TCRdb and not the study's own pipeline. Recorded for this sample are 550,000 to 600,000 distinct CDR3 sequences; roughly 29% of them occurred a single time. The ten largest clones take up around 18% of the sample.

What the work shows at the level of the full study, not this receptor alone: Estimates of total diversity based on one million sequenced T cells were considered lower bounds and underestimates. The CMV infection status of donors was not known, potentially confounding age-related changes in expanded clonotypes. As age increased, observed TCR beta diversity per million T cells dropped in a roughly linear way, and a significant reduction was already evident by age 40. Conclusive comparison of naive and antigen-experienced compartments was prevented by the profiling of bulk unsorted PBMCs. Compared with the aged group, the long-lived group had more naive CD4+ T cells, fewer expanded clones and increased TCR diversity, suggesting age selection. There was a strong correlation between observed TCR beta diversity and the percentage of naive T cells measured by flow cytometry.

This sequence was found in a woman in her 70s in good health. Sequences were obtained from blood.

The CDR3 protein sequence reads: CSAREAGGQGDTQYF. The base sequence is TGCAGTGCAAGAGAAGCGGGGGGGCAGGGAGATACGCAGTACTTT. The rearrangement joined TRBV20-1 to TRBJ2-3, with 10 central nucleotides matching TRBD2. The CDR3 runs 15 amino acids, cysteine and phenylalanine included. This entry keeps only the CDR3 DNA: 45 bases, framed from base 1. CDR1 and CDR2, looked up from the germline V gene (reference sequence), are DFQATT and SNEGSKA.